What follows are 22 T cell receptor beta chains derived from one specimen sequenced in a study of beta chain features in type 1 diabetes. Expressed TCRB transcripts were sequenced because the isolated RNA had all been reverse transcribed beforehand. Repertoires were generated with immunoSEQ multiplex PCR, while TCRdb's copy carries only in-frame clones and drops some. The sample lists about 740,000 clones, about an eighth seen once, with approximately 0.02% in the top ten. No antigen has been identified for these receptors. Study conclusions and caveats: Shorter TCRB CDR3s, moderately but significantly so, marked every one of the four CD4+ subsets in Type 1 diabetes patients.

What was sequenced was naive CD4+ T cells from blood. The source is a man younger than 30 with type 1 diabetes.

This sequence joins TRBV2 and TRBJ2-7; 8 bases agree with TRBD1. V shed 8 bases, J shed 1 base, and the junction held 22 bases outside the gene matches. The length of the CDR3 is 19 residues. CDR1 SNHLY and CDR2 FYNNEI come from the germline V gene. CDR3 in amino acids: CASSPGAGGIGVRSYEQYF. CDR3 DNA sequence: TGTGCCAGCTCCCCTGGGGCAGGGGGCATTGGCGTGCGGTCCTACGAGCAGTACTTC.

The V and J genes are TRBV14 and TRBJ2-7; D may be TRBD2 (5 bases). Germline lookup yields CDR1 SGHDN and CDR2 FVKESK. Trimming removed 0 bases at V and 3 bases at J, with 12 bases between. The CDR3 covers 15 residues. The CDR3 sequence is CASSQENKGSYEQYF. CDR3 sequence (DNA): TGTGCCAGCAGCCAAGAGAATAAAGGGAGCTACGAGCAGTACTTC.

The rearrangement links TRBV10-3 to TRBJ1-6; the match to TRBD1 covers 8 bases. This CDR3 is built from 19 residues. Germline V lookup: CDR1 ENHRY, CDR2 SYGVKD. With 3 bases clipped from V and 8 bases from J, the junction kept 18 bases outside the gene matches. The CDR3 bases are TGTGCCATCAGTGACAACAGGGGGGCGGTTGAGAGGTCGGATTCACCCCTCCACTTT. Residues: CAISDNRGAVERSDSPLHF.

This clone was recorded a few times. The chain combines TRBV25-1 with TRBJ2-3; the D is unclear. V was shortened by 1 base and J by 4 bases, with 6 bases between the two germline ends. This CDR3 region has 13 residues. Germline-derived CDR1 and CDR2 are MGHDK and SYGVNS. The CDR3 bases are TGTGCCAGCAGTGAATGTCCGGCAGATACGCAGTATTTT. The encoded protein is CASSECPADTQYF.

The gene calls are TRBV5-4 and TRBJ1-1; tentatively, D is TRBD1 (5 bases). This CDR3 is 15 amino acids long. Trimming pared 0 bases from V and 3 bases from J, leaving 12 bases between. Germline assignment: CDR1 SGHNT and CDR2 YYREEE (reference sequence). CDR3 region: CASSLALVGDTEAFF. The DNA of the CDR3 is TGTGCCAGCAGCTTGGCCCTCGTGGGGGACACTGAAGCTTTCTTT.

This clone was picked up a small number of times. V usage is TRBV28 and J usage is TRBJ2-2; 7 bases match TRBD1. The CDR3 is 14 amino acids. Germline CDR1 and CDR2: MDHEN and SYDVKM. J was trimmed by 6 bases and V by 3 bases; bases with no gene match: 4. Written as DNA, the CDR3 is TGTGCCAGCAGTTTCGGGACAGACGCCGGGGAGCTGTTTTTT. Translation: CASSFGTDAGELFF. Using reference TRBV28 and TRBJ2-2 for the parts outside the CDR3, the full variable domain is DVKVTQSSRYLVKRTGEKVFLECVQDMDHENMFWYRQDPGLGLRLIYFSYDVKMKEKGDIPEGYSVSREKKERFSLILESASTNQTSMYLCASSFGTDAGELFFGEGSRLTVL.

The V call is TRBV7-9, the J call TRBJ2-7; no definite D call. The CDR3 covers 12 residues. Germline CDR1 and CDR2: SEHNR and FQNEAQ (reference sequence). V was pared by 5 bases and J by 5 bases, with 10 bases between. Here the CDR3 reads CASSPGYDEQYF. DNA for the CDR3: TGTGCCAGCAGCCCCGGGTATGACGAGCAGTACTTC.

This clone was picked up a small number of times. Other DNA sequences in this sample translate to the same CDR3. This sequence joins TRBV13 and TRBJ2-7, with a tentative D call TRBD2 (6 bases). This CDR3 region has 12 residues. The V end lost 5 bases, the J end lost 4 bases, and 9 bases lay between the germline ends. Germline CDR1 and CDR2: PRHDT and FYEKMQ (reference sequence). The CDR3, as DNA: TGTGCCAGCAGCCCACGGGGGTACGAGCAGTACTTC. Its protein product is CASSPRGYEQYF.

This clone has more than one count but fewer than ten. V usage is TRBV15 and J usage is TRBJ2-5; perhaps TRBD2 as D (7 bases). The germline gives CDR1 LNHNV, CDR2 YYDKDF (reference sequence). Trimming cost V 0 bases and J 3 bases, with 14 bases left between them. The CDR3 runs to 16 residues. CDR3 in DNA: TGTGCCACCAGCAGAGATTCCGGGGGGACAAAAGAGACCCAGTACTTC. Encoded protein: CATSRDSGGTKETQYF.

This chain connects TRBV28 to TRBJ2-5, with D tentatively TRBD1 (6 bases). Trimming removed 6 bases at V and 5 bases at J, with 19 bases between. CDR3 length: 15 residues. The germline gives CDR1 MDHEN, CDR2 SYDVKM. The CDR3 region is CASRVFQGFGETQYF. DNA for the CDR3: TGTGCCAGCAGAGTTTTCCAGGGGTTTGGGGAGACCCAGTACTTC. The complete variable domain, with remaining parts taken from reference TRBV28 and TRBJ2-5, reads DVKVTQSSRYLVKRTGEKVFLECVQDMDHENMFWYRQDPGLGLRLIYFSYDVKMKEKGDIPEGYSVSREKKERFSLILESASTNQTSMYLCASRVFQGFGETQYFGPGTRLLVL.

This chain joins TRBV2 and TRBJ1-1, with TRBD1 matching 9 bases. The germline gives CDR1 SNHLY, CDR2 FYNNEI. Trimming removed 6 bases from V and 1 base from J; junction bases left unmatched: 3. This CDR3 contains 14 residues. The CDR3 is CASRDRGGNTEAFF. Here the CDR3 DNA reads TGTGCCAGCAGGGACAGGGGTGGGAACACTGAAGCTTTCTTT. The whole variable domain, remainder taken from reference TRBV2 and TRBJ1-1, is EPEVTQTPSHQVTQMGQEVILRCVPISNHLYFYWYRQILGQKVEFLVSFYNNEISEKSEIFDDQFSVERPDGSNFTLKIRSTKLEDSAMYFCASRDRGGNTEAFFGQGTRLTVV.

V and J are TRBV10-3 and TRBJ2-7; 8 bases agree with TRBD1. CDR1 and CDR2 (germline): ENHRY, SYGVKD. Trimming removed 3 bases from V and 0 bases from J; junction bases left unmatched: 7. The CDR3 runs 16 residues. CDR3 protein: CAISDADRASSYEQYF. The CDR3 DNA follows: TGTGCCATCAGTGACGCGGACAGGGCTTCCTCCTACGAGCAGTACTTC.

This clone was observed a handful of times. The chain joins TRBV19 to TRBJ1-1; D might be TRBD1 (5 bases). The ends were cut back, 5 bases at V and 2 bases at J, with 12 bases in the middle. This CDR3 contains 14 residues. CDR1 and CDR2 (germline): LNHDA, SQIVND (reference sequence). The CDR3 DNA reads TGTGCCAGTAGTTTCCTCCAGGGCAACACTGAAGCTTTCTTT. Encoded protein: CASSFLQGNTEAFF.

The V call is TRBV7-9, the J call TRBJ1-2; TRBD1 is a possible D gene (5 bases). V was clipped by 5 bases and J by 6 bases, with 16 bases between them. The CDR3 runs to 14 residues. Per the germline V gene, CDR1 is SEHNR and CDR2 is FQNEAQ (reference sequence). Here the CDR3 DNA reads TGTGCCAGCAGCCGAACCGGGGCGGGCGATGGCTACACCTTC. This gives the protein CASSRTGAGDGYTF. The whole variable domain, remainder taken from reference TRBV7-9 and TRBJ1-2, is DTGVSQNPRHKITKRGQNVTFRCDPISEHNRLYWYRQTLGQGPEFLTYFQNEAQLEKSRLLSDRFSAERPKGSFSTLEIQRTEQGDSAMYLCASSRTGAGDGYTFGSGTRLTVV.

The chain recombines TRBV25-1 with TRBJ2-5, with D tentatively TRBD2 (6 bases). Germline CDR1 is MGHDK and CDR2 is SYGVNS. The CDR3 covers 11 residues. DNA for the CDR3: TGTGCTCTAGCGAAAGGCGAGACCCAGTACTTC. Translation: CALAKGETQYF.

The V call is TRBV2, the J call TRBJ2-4, with D maybe TRBD2 (5 bases). Germline CDR1 and CDR2: SNHLY and FYNNEI. The length of the CDR3 is 14 residues. Trimming cost V 5 bases and J 0 bases, with 8 bases left between them. CDR3 amino acids: CASSPGLAKNIQYF. The CDR3 DNA follows: TGTGCCAGCAGTCCCGGACTAGCCAAAAACATTCAGTACTTC.

This clone turned up a few times. The chain is built from TRBV19 and TRBJ1-1; no definite D call. The germline V and J ends were trimmed by 4 bases and 1 base, with 1 base remaining between them. CDR1 LNHDA and CDR2 SQIVND come from the germline V gene (reference sequence). The CDR3 consists of 11 residues. CDR3 residues: CASSRNTEAFF. CDR3 nucleotides: TGTGCCAGTAGTAGGAACACTGAAGCTTTCTTT.

The genes are TRBV10-3 and TRBJ1-2; weak D call: TRBD1 (5 bases). V lost 3 bases and J lost 2, with 10 bases in between. Germline V lookup: CDR1 ENHRY, CDR2 SYGVKD. This CDR3 has 14 amino acids. CDR3 residues: CAISDPTANYGYTF. The CDR3 DNA reads as TGTGCCATCAGTGACCCGACAGCCAACTATGGCTACACCTTC.

The gene calls are TRBV6-5 and TRBJ1-2, with 10 nucleotides matching TRBD1. The J segment lost 8 bases and the V segment lost 0 bases, leaving 3 bases of the junction unmatched. This CDR3 has 14 amino acids. The germline CDR1 and CDR2 sequences are MNHEY and SVGAGI. The CDR3 region has the DNA TGTGCCAGCAGTTACTCAGGGACAGGGGTCGGCTACACCTTC. It translates to CASSYSGTGVGYTF.

The rearrangement links TRBV9 to TRBJ2-3; no clear D. The CDR3 spans 15 residues. Germline lookup yields CDR1 SGDLS and CDR2 YYNGEE. V lost 0 bases, J lost 0 bases, and 8 bases lay in between. Written as DNA, the CDR3 is TGTGCCAGCAGCGTAGCGGTTCGAAGCACAGATACGCAGTATTTT. Residues: CASSVAVRSTDTQYF.

This clone showed up just a few times. V gene TRBV6-5 combines with J gene TRBJ2-2; D is possibly TRBD2 (6 bases). Trimming took 0 bases from V and 2 from J, leaving 10 bases between them. Germline V CDR1 and CDR2: MNHEY, SVGAGI. The CDR3 sequence is 16 residues long. In DNA, the CDR3 is TGTGCCAGCAGTTACTCCTGGGACTCTAACACCGGGGAGCTGTTTTTT. Translated, it gives CASSYSWDSNTGELFF.

This clone was found a few times. V gene TRBV10-3 combines with J gene TRBJ1-2; 7 bases are a match to TRBD1. Trimming took 8 bases from V and 2 from J; bases not matched to a gene: 5. Germline assignment: CDR1 ENHRY and CDR2 SYGVKD. CDR3 length equals 13 residues. The CDR3 DNA is TGTGCCATCGGGACAGACCAGAACTATGGCTACACCTTC. Residues: CAIGTDQNYGYTF.